The source of this T cell receptor beta chain is a study of blood T cell repertoires in COVID-19. In the authors' workflow: For nucleated cells, counts were estimated from reference gene primer amplification. The table came from immunoSEQ multiplex PCR; TCRdb's copy has only in-frame clones and leaves some out. The V and J calls and clone size are taken from that table; D and trimming were inferred from the DNA. This sample has roughly 180,000 clones; roughly 79% occur once, and the top ten carry about 10%. This CDR3 region has 13 residues. This clone has a handful of counts. This chain uses TRBV21-1 with TRBJ2-5; TRBD2 was called by the table and not checked on the DNA. TRBV21-1 is shown as a pseudogene. The source of this sequence is a woman in her 40s with COVID-19, enrolled during active disease. Specimen: peripheral blood. CDR3 region: CASSRGPQETQYF. As DNA, the CDR3 is TGTGCCAGCAGTCGAGGTCCGCAAGAGACCCAGTACTTC.